One sample yielded the 7 T cell receptor beta chains listed below, sequenced in a study of OX40 agonist ivuxolimab in advanced cancers. The table came from immunoSEQ multiplex PCR; TCRdb's copy has only in-frame clones and leaves some out. The sample includes some 150,000 clones, 75% to 95% of them seen just once. This specimen was CD4+ or CD8+ T cells sorted from blood, taken in a trial of the OX40 agonist ivuxolimab. Receptors were obtained from an adult with an advanced solid tumor such as melanoma, head and neck, liver or kidney cancer.

This sequence joins TRBV28 and TRBJ2-7; D possibly corresponds to TRBD2 (6 bases). Looked up from germline, CDR1 is MDHEN and CDR2 is SYDVKM. This CDR3 is 12 amino acids long. V shed 5 bases and J shed 4 bases, with 9 bases lying between them. The DNA for the CDR3 is TGTGCCAGCAGTCTGGACTATTACGAGCAGTACTTC. It translates to CASSLDYYEQYF.

This chain connects TRBV6-5 to TRBJ2-1; D uncertain. V was shortened by 4 bases and J by 5 bases, with 3 bases between the two germline ends. This CDR3 region has 11 residues. The germline V gene has CDR1 MNHEY and CDR2 SVGAGI. The CDR3: CASSSNNEQFF. CDR3 coding DNA: TGTGCCAGCAGTTCCAACAATGAGCAGTTCTTC.

The J gene is TRBJ1-1, the V gene TRBV5-1, with 7 positions matching TRBD1. Germline V gene data show CDR1 as SGHRS and CDR2 as YFSETQ. There are 13 residues in the CDR3. Unmatched junction bases numbered 6, after V lost 4 bases and J lost 6 bases. Written as DNA, the CDR3 is TGCGCCAGCAGCAGTGGACAGGCCGCTGAAGCTTTCTTT. Translated, it gives CASSSGQAAEAFF.

V is TRBV2 and J is TRBJ2-3; 10 bases fit TRBD2. The trim removed 8 bases at V and 1 base at J, leaving 6 bases unmatched. Germline-derived CDR1 and CDR2 are SNHLY and FYNNEI. CDR3 size: 15 residues. The CDR3 loop reads CASPMGTSGTDTQYF. DNA for the CDR3: TGTGCCAGCCCGATGGGGACTAGCGGCACAGATACGCAGTATTTT.

The rearrangement joins TRBV9 to TRBJ2-2; D possibly corresponds to TRBD1 (6 bases). The CDR3 is made up of 16 amino acids. Trimming removed 1 base at V and 3 bases at J, with 13 bases between. Germline CDR1 SGDLS, CDR2 YYNGEE. The CDR3 spells CASSVTGSGYTGELFF. CDR3 nucleotides: TGTGCCAGCAGCGTAACAGGGTCGGGGTACACCGGGGAGCTGTTTTTT.

The V call is TRBV14, the J call TRBJ2-2, with TRBD1 identical over 7 bases. Germline V gene lookup returns CDR1 SGHDN and CDR2 FVKESK. CDR3 size: 15 residues. Unmatched junction bases numbered 11, after V lost 6 bases and J lost 7 bases. The CDR3 DNA sequence: TGTGCCAGCAGTTTTCGACAGGGAGCATTCGGGGAGCTGTTTTTT. This translates into CASSFRQGAFGELFF.

The chain uses TRBV27 and TRBJ2-2, with D maybe TRBD2 (5 bases). There are 15 residues in the CDR3. The V end lost 6 bases, the J end lost 1 base, and 12 bases lay between the germline ends. CDR1 MNHEY and CDR2 SMNVEV come from the germline V gene (reference sequence). The CDR3 here is CASRLREGNTGELFF. CDR3 DNA: TGTGCCAGCAGACTACGAGAGGGGAACACCGGGGAGCTGTTTTTT.